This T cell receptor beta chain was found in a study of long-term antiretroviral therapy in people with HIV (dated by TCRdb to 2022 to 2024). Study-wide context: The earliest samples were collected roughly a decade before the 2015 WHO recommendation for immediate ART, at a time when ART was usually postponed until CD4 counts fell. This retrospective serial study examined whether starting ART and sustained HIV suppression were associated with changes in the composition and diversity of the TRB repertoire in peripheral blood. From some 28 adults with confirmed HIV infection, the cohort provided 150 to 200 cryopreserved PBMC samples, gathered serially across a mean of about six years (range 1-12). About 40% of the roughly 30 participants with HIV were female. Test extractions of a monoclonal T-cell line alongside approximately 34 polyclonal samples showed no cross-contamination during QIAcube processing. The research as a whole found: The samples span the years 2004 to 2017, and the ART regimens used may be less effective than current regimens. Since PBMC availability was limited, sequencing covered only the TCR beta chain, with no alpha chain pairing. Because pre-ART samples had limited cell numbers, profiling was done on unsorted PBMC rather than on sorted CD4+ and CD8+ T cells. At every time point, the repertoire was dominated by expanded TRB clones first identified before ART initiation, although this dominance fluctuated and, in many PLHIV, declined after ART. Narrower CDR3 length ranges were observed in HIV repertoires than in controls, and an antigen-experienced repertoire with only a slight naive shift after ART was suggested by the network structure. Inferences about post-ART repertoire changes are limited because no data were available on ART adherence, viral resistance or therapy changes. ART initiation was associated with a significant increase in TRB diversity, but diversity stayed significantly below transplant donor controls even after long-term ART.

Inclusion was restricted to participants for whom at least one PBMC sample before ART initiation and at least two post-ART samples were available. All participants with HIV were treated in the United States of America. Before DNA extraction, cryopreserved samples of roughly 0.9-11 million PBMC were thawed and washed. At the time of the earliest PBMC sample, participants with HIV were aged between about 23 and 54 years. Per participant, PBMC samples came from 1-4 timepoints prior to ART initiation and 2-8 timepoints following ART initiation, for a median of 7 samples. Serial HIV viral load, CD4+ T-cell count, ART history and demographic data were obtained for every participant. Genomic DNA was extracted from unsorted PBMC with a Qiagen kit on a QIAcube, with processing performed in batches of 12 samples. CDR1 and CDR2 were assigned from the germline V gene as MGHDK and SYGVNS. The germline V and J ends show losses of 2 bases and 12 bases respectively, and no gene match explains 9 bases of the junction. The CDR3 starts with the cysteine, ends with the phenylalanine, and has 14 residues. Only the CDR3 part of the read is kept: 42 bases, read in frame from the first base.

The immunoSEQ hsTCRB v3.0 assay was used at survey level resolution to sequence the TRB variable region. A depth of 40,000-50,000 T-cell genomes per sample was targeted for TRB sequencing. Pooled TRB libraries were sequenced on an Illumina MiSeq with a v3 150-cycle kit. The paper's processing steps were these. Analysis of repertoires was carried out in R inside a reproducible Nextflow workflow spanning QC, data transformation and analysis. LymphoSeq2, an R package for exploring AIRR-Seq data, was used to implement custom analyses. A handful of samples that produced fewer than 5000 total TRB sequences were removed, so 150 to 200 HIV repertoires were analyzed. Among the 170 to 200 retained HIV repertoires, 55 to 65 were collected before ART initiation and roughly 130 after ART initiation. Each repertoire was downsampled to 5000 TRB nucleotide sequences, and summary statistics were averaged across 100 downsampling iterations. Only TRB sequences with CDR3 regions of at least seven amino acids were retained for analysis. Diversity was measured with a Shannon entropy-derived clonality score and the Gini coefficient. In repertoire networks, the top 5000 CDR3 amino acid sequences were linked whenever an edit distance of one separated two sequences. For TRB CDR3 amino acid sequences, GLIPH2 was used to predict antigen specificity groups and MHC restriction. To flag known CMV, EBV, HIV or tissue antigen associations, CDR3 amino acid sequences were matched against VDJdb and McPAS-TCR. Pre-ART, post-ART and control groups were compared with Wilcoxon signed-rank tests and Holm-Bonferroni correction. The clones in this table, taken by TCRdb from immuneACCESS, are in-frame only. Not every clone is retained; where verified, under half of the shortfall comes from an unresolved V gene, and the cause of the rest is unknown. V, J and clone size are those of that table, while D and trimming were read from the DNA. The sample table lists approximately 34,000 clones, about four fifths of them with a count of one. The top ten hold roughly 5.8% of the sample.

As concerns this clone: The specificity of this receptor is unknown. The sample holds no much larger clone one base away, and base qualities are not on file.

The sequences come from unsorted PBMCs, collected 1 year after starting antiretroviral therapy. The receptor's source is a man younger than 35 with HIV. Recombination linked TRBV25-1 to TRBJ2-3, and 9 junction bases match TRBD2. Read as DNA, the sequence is TGTGCCAGCAGTGAAGGGCTGGTAGCGGGGGCACAGTATTTT. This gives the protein CASSEGLVAGAQYF.